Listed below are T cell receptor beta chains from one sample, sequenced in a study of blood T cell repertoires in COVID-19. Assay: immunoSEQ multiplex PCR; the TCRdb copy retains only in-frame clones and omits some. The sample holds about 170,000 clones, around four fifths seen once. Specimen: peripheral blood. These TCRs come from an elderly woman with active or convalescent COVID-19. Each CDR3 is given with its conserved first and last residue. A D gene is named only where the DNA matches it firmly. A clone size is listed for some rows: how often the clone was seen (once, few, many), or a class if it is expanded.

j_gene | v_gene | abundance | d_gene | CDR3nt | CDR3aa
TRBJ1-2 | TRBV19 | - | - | TGTGCCAGTAGTATCGGAGGCGGTGGCTACACCTTC | CASSIGGGGYTF
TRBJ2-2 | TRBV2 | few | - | TGTGCCAGCAGCGCAACAGGGAATGGCGGGGAGCTGTTTTTT | CASSATGNGGELFF
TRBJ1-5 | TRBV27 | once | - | TGTGCCAGCAGTTTTGGGGGAGGAAGCAATCAGCCCCAGCATTTT | CASSFGGGSNQPQHF
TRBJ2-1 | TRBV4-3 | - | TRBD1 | TGCGCCAGCAGCCCCCGACAGGGGGCCTACAATGAGCAGTTCTTC | CASSPRQGAYNEQFF
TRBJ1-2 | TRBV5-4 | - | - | TGTGCCAGCAGCTTGGCCCCAGGGATCATTGGCTACACCTTC | CASSLAPGIIGYTF
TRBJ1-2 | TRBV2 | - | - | TGTGCCAGCAGTGTTCAACAGCTCCTCGGCTACACCTTC | CASSVQQLLGYTF
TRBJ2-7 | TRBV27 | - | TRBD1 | TGTGCCAGCAGTTCCCGGGACAGGGCGGGGGAGCAGTACTTC | CASSSRDRAGEQYF
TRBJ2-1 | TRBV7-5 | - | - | TGTGCCAGAAGCAACCCGGGACTAGCGGGGCTATACTACAATGAGCAGTTCTTC | CARSNPGLAGLYYNEQFF
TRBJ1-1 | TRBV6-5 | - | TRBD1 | TGTGCCAGCATCAACGACAGGGGGTCCAGGGAAGCTTTCTTT | CASINDRGSREAFF
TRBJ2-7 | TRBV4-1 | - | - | TGCGCCAGCAGCCAAGATCCCAGAGACAGGTATTCCTACGAGCAGTACTTC | CASSQDPRDRYSYEQYF
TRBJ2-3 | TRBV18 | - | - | TGTGCCAGCTCAACGGAGGAAAACAGGGACACAGATACGCAGTATTTT | CASSTEENRDTDTQYF
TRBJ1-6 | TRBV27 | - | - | TGTGCCAGCAGTTTAGGGCAAGGCAATTCACCCCTCCACTTT | CASSLGQGNSPLHF
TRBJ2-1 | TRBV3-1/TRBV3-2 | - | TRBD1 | TGTGCCAGCAGCACCCGGGACAGGGTGTACAATGAGCAGTTCTTC | CASSTRDRVYNEQFF
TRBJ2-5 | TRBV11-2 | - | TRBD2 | TGTGCCAGCAGCTTAGGAAGTAGCGGGGGTGTTAAGACCCAGTACTTC | CASSLGSSGGVKTQYF
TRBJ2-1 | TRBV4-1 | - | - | TGCGCCAGCAGCCAAGATCGCGGGTGGCAGGGGAGAAATGAGCAGTTCTTC | CASSQDRGWQGRNEQFF
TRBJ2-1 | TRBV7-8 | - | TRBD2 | TGTGCCAGCAGCCACGGGGGGGGGTACAATGAGCAGTTCTTC | CASSHGGGYNEQFF
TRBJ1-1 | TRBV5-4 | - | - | TGTGCCAGCAGCCCTACAGGGCCAAACACTGAAGCTTTCTTT | CASSPTGPNTEAFF
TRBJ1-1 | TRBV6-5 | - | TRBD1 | TGTGCCAGCAGTTACTATTCAACAGGGGGGGATCAAGCTTTCTTT | CASSYYSTGGDQAFF
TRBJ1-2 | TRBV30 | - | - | TGTGCCGGGGGGGGCCGATTACACAACTATGGCTACACCTTC | CAGGGRLHNYGYTF
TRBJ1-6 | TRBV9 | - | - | TGTGCCAGCAGCGTAGGAGTGACTCTTAATTCACCCCTCCACTTT | CASSVGVTLNSPLHF
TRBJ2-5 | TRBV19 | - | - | TGTGCCAGTAGTACTGGCCAGACGAGGGAGACCCAGTACTTC | CASSTGQTRETQYF
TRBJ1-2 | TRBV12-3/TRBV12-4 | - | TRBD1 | TGTGCCAGCGCACCGGGACAGAACTATGGCTACACCTTC | CASAPGQNYGYTF
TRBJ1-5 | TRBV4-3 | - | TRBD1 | TGCGCCAGCAGCCAAGATTGGAAGGGGACAGCGGCCCAGCCCCAGCATTTT | CASSQDWKGTAAQPQHF
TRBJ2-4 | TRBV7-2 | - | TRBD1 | TGTGCCAGCAGCTCTCGACAGGGGGCGAAAAACATTCAGTACTTC | CASSSRQGAKNIQYF
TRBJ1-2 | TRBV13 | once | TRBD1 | TGTGCCAGCAGCCGGGACAGGGTGTCTGGCTACACCTTC | CASSRDRVSGYTF
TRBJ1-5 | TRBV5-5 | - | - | TGTGCCAGCAGCTTGCGTCTGGCTCAGCCCCAGCATTTT | CASSLRLAQPQHF
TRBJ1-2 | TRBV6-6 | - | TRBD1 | TGTGCCACCTCGGGACAGGGACTCTCTGGCTACACCTTC | CATSGQGLSGYTF
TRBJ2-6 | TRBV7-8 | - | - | TGTGCCAGCAGCCCTGCTGGGGCCAACGTCCTGACTTTC | CASSPAGANVLTF
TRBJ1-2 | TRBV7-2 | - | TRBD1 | TGTGCCAGCAGCCTAGGACAGGGAGCTAACTATGGCTACACCTTC | CASSLGQGANYGYTF
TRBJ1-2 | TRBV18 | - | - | TGTGCCAGCTCACGCGAGACAGGTACCTCTAACTATGGCTACACCTTC | CASSRETGTSNYGYTF
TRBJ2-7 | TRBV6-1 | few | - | TGTGCCAGCAGTGAGCAGGGTGGCGACGAGCAGTACTTC | CASSEQGGDEQYF
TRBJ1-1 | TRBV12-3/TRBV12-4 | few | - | TGTGCCAGCAGCCCCCGGGAGAACACTGAAGCTTTCTTT | CASSPRENTEAFF
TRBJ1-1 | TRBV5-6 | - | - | TGTGCCAGCAGCTTAGGACACGGCACTGAAGCTTTCTTT | CASSLGHGTEAFF
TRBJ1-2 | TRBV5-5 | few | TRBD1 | TGTGCCAGCAGCCCAGGACAGGGGGCCGTATCTGGCTACACCTTC | CASSPGQGAVSGYTF
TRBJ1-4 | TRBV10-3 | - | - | TGTGCCATCAGTGAGACGAGTACCCTTAATGAAAAACTGTTTTTT | CAISETSTLNEKLFF
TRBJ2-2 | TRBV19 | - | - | TGTGCCAGTACCCCCTCCGACACCGGGGAGCTGTTTTTT | CASTPSDTGELFF
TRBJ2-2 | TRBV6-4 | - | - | TGTGCCAGCAGTGAATCTCGGGACACCGGGGAGCTGTTTTTT | CASSESRDTGELFF
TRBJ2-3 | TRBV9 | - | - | TGTGCCAGCAGCGTAGACGCTACTGCAGATACGCAGTATTTT | CASSVDATADTQYF
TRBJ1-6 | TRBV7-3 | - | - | TGTGCCAGCAGCTTAATGAGGGCTAATTCACCCCTCCACTTT | CASSLMRANSPLHF
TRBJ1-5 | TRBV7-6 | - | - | TGTGCCAGCAGCTTAGCGGGGGGACCTAATCAGCCCCAGCATTTT | CASSLAGGPNQPQHF
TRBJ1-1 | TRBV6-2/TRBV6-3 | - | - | TGTGCCAGCAGTCCCACCAGGGGGAACACTGAAGCTTTCTTT | CASSPTRGNTEAFF
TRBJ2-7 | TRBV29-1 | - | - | TGCAGCGTCTCCCCCGGGTGGAGGGGGCGAGAGGACGAGCAGTACTTC | CSVSPGWRGREDEQYF
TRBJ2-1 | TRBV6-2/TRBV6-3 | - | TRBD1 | TGTGCCAGCAGTCCAGGGAGGACAGGGGACTACAATGAGCAGTTCTTC | CASSPGRTGDYNEQFF
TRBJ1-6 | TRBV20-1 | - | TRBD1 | TGCAGTGCTAGTTGGACAGGGGCCTCCTATAATTCACCCCTCCACTTT | CSASWTGASYNSPLHF
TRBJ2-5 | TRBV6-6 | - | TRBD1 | TGTGCCAGCAAAGGGGGCGGTCTAGAGACCCAGTACTTC | CASKGGGLETQYF
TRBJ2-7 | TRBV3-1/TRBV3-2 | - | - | TGTGCCAGCAGCCAAGATCTGCTGGGTTTCAGGTACGAGCAGTACTTC | CASSQDLLGFRYEQYF
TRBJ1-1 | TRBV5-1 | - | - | TGCGCCAGCAGCTTTAGGGGTTCCTTGAACACTGAAGCTTTCTTT | CASSFRGSLNTEAFF
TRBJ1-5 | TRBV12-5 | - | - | TGTGCTAGTGGTTTGGTAGATCAGGGTCATCAGCCCCAGCATTTT | CASGLVDQGHQPQHF
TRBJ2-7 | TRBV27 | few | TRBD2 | TGTGCCAGCAGTTCTTCCGGGACTAGCGGGGGCGAGCAGTACTTC | CASSSSGTSGGEQYF
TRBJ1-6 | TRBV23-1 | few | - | TGCGCCACCCTAGGGGGTAATTCACCCCTCCACTTT | CATLGGNSPLHF
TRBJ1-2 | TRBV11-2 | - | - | TGTGCCAGCAGCAATCAGGGCACCTATGGCTACACCTTC | CASSNQGTYGYTF
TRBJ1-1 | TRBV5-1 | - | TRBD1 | TGCGCCAGCAGCTCACAGGGGCTTGGAGAAAACACTGAAGCTTTCTTT | CASSSQGLGENTEAFF
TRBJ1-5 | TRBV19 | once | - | TGTGCCAGTAGTCCCGGGGGTGGCAATCAGCCCCAGCATTTT | CASSPGGGNQPQHF
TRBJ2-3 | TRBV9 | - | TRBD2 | TGTGCCAGCAGCGTCATAGCGGGGGGGGTCACAGATACGCAGTATTTT | CASSVIAGGVTDTQYF
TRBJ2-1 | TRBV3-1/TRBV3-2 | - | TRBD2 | TGTGCCAGCAGCCGACAGCCCCGCGGGGGGAATGAGCAGTTCTTC | CASSRQPRGGNEQFF
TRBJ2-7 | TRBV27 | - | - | TGTGCCAGCAGTCCCCCTCGGGGAGGACTCGAGCAGTACTTC | CASSPPRGGLEQYF
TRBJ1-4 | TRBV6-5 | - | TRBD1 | TGTGCCAGCAGGGAGACAGGGGGTCTGGAAAAACTGTTTTTT | CASRETGGLEKLFF
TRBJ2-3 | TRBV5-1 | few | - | TGCGCCAGCAGCTTGGTCGTAGGTAGCCCAGATACGCAGTATTTT | CASSLVVGSPDTQYF
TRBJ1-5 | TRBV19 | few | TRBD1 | TGTGCCAGTAGGGACGCAGGGGGCATAAGGAATCAGCCCCAGCATTTT | CASRDAGGIRNQPQHF